The 25 T cell receptor beta chains in this list originate from one sample, sequenced in a study of PD-L1 blockade in urothelial cancer. Time point described: pretreatment peripheral blood. Here immunoSEQ multiplex PCR was the method, and the copy in TCRdb shows in-frame clones only, minus some. Here the sample spans 72,000 or so clones, roughly 86% being singletons. Material: PBMCs, obtained around atezolizumab (anti-PD-L1) treatment. Receptors were obtained from a man aged 55-75 years with urothelial cancer.

V and J are TRBV5-3 and TRBJ1-3; no firm D call. TRBV5-3 is sorted into the ORF group, with uncertain function. Trimming removed 2 bases from V and 4 bases from J, with 19 bases in between. This CDR3 is built from 17 residues. In DNA form, the CDR3 reads TGTGCCAGAAGCTTTACCGGAGAGCGGAAGACAGGAAACACCATATATTTT. Amino acid sequence: CARSFTGERKTGNTIYF.

This chain connects TRBV18 to TRBJ2-3, with 8 bases that match TRBD2. This CDR3 contains 15 residues. With V trimmed by 0 bases and J by 5 bases, 4 bases remained unmatched. The germline gives CDR1 KGHSH, CDR2 LQKENI. CDR3 bases: TGTGCCAGCTCACCACCTCGGGGGGGGGAAGATACGCAGTATTTT. This gives the protein CASSPPRGGEDTQYF.

The chain links TRBV11-2 to TRBJ1-6; TRBD1 agrees at 7 bases. Trimming at V came to 4 bases and at J to 9 bases, leaving 9 bases not matched to a gene. Germline CDR1 is SGHAT and CDR2 is FQNNGV. The CDR3 has 15 residues. The CDR3 DNA sequence: TGTGCCAGCAGCTCACAAGGGGGCGGTGGTTCACCCCTCCACTTT. It is translated as CASSSQGGGGSPLHF.

The chain joins TRBV11-2 to TRBJ2-3; 7 nucleotides line up with TRBD1. V lost 0 bases and J lost 2; bases outside the gene matches: 8. The CDR3 loop spans 17 amino acids. Germline CDR1 is SGHAT and CDR2 is FQNNGV. This CDR3 reads CASSLDQGEPLTDTQYF. CDR3 sequence (DNA): TGTGCCAGCAGCTTAGATCAGGGGGAGCCGCTCACAGATACGCAGTATTTT.

This clone was counted once. This chain links TRBV5-1 with TRBJ2-3; 10 nucleotides align to TRBD2. The trim removed 5 bases at V and 3 bases at J, leaving 6 bases unmatched. Germline V gives CDR1 SGHRS, CDR2 YFSETQ. CDR3 length: 15 residues. The CDR3 reads CASRNSGGLTDTQYF. The CDR3 DNA reads TGCGCCAGCAGAAATAGCGGGGGGCTTACAGATACGCAGTATTTT.

The chain joins TRBV5-1 to TRBJ2-2, with D tentatively TRBD2 (6 bases). The ends were cut back, 1 base at V and 1 base at J, with 8 bases in the middle. This CDR3 is built from 15 residues. Germline lookup yields CDR1 SGHRS and CDR2 YFSETQ. CDR3 amino acids: CASSLRGENTGELFF. The CDR3 region has the DNA TGCGCCAGCAGCTTGCGCGGGGAGAACACCGGGGAGCTGTTTTTT.

The chain joins TRBV9 to TRBJ2-3, with 13 bases fitting TRBD2. V shed 2 bases and J 1 base; nucleotides not matched to a gene: 1. From germline, CDR1 is SGDLS and CDR2 YYNGEE. The CDR3 consists of 16 residues. Here the CDR3 DNA reads TGTGCCAGCAGCGTGGGGACTAGCGGGGGCACAGATACGCAGTATTTT. It encodes CASSVGTSGGTDTQYF. Variable domain in full (rest from reference TRBV9 and TRBJ2-3): DSGVTQTPKHLITATGQRVTLRCSPRSGDLSVYWYQQSLDQGLQFLIQYYNGEERAKGNILERFSAQQFPDLHSELNLSSLELGDSALYFCASSVGTSGGTDTQYFGPGTRLTVL.

The V call is TRBV5-1, the J call TRBJ2-5, with 7 bases identical to TRBD1. V shed 4 bases, J shed 5 bases, and the junction held 14 bases outside the gene matches. CDR3 size: 16 residues. Per the germline V gene, CDR1 is SGHRS and CDR2 is YFSETQ. The CDR3 here is CASSTQTGWLRETQYF. CDR3 DNA sequence: TGCGCCAGCAGCACACAGACAGGGTGGCTTAGGGAGACCCAGTACTTC.

Only one count was recorded for this clone. The rearrangement joins TRBV10-2 to TRBJ2-5, with 9 bases fitting TRBD1. The V gene's germline CDR1 is WSHSY and CDR2 SAAADI. This CDR3 contains 13 residues. With 7 bases clipped from V and 5 bases from J, the junction kept 5 bases outside the gene matches. The CDR3 nucleotides are TGCGCCAGCAAACAGGGGGCGCGGGAGACCCAGTACTTC. This sequence encodes CASKQGARETQYF.

The V call is TRBV14, the J call TRBJ1-6; unclear D gene. Germline V gene lookup returns CDR1 SGHDN and CDR2 FVKESK. This CDR3 comprises 13 residues. V lost 0 bases and J lost 12, with 9 bases in between. In DNA, the CDR3 is TGTGCCAGCAGCCAAGATCAGGATTTACCCCTCCACTTT. Its translation is CASSQDQDLPLHF.

This sequence joins TRBV4-1 and TRBJ2-2, with D perhaps matching TRBD1 (6 bases). CDR1 and CDR2 (germline): MGHRA, YSYEKL. Trimming took off 0 bases at V and 6 bases at J, with 11 bases between the two ends. The CDR3 totals 15 residues. For the CDR3, the DNA is TGCGCCAGCAGCCAAGACCAACAGGGATCCGGGGAGCTGTTTTTT. This translates into CASSQDQQGSGELFF.

The rearrangement joins TRBV7-2 to TRBJ1-6, with D hard to call. The CDR3 is 16 amino acids. Germline-derived CDR1 and CDR2 are SGHTA and FQGNSA. V was clipped by 3 bases and J by 5 bases, with 14 bases between them. The CDR3 loop is CASSLRNILNNSPLHF. The CDR3, as DNA: TGTGCCAGCAGCTTGAGGAATATCCTTAATAATTCACCCCTCCACTTT. Full variable domain (outside the CDR3, taken from reference TRBV7-2 and TRBJ1-6): GAGVSQSPSNKVTEKGKDVELRCDPISGHTALYWYRQSLGQGLEFLIYFQGNSAPDKSGLPSDRFSAERTGGSVSTLTIQRTQQEDSAVYLCASSLRNILNNSPLHFGNGTRLTVT.

V gene TRBV7-9 combines with J gene TRBJ1-4; 7 positions match TRBD1. V lost 7 bases and J lost 7; bases outside the gene matches: 9. Germline V lookup: CDR1 SEHNR, CDR2 FQNEAQ (reference sequence). This CDR3 has 14 residues. This chain's CDR3 is CASTFQGVVEKLFF. CDR3 in DNA: TGTGCCAGCACCTTCCAGGGGGTTGTTGAAAAACTGTTTTTT.

This chain uses TRBV9 with TRBJ1-4; perhaps TRBD1 as D (5 bases). The V and J ends lost 0 bases and 8 bases respectively, with 14 bases between them. The germline CDR1 and CDR2 sequences are SGDLS and YYNGEE. This CDR3 is 15 amino acids long. CDR3 sequence reads: CASSVEGRNGEKLFF. As DNA, the CDR3 is TGTGCCAGCAGCGTAGAGGGGCGGAATGGGGAAAAACTGTTTTTT.

The chain is built from TRBV6-1 and TRBJ1-1, with 10 bases aligning to TRBD1. This CDR3 is built from 14 residues. Germline V gene lookup returns CDR1 MNHNS and CDR2 SASEGT. V was clipped by 4 bases and J by 8 bases; unmatched bases: 7. Here the CDR3 DNA reads TGTGCCAGCAGTGGACGGGACAGGGGCAACGAAGCTTTCTTT. It specifies CASSGRDRGNEAFF.

The chain combines TRBV29-1 with TRBJ1-5; D is perhaps TRBD1 (5 bases). Trimming took off 7 bases at V and 0 bases at J, with 10 bases between the two ends. The length of the CDR3 is 13 residues. Germline-derived CDR1 and CDR2 are SQVTM and ANQGSEA. The CDR3 loop is CSAGADSNQPQHF. CDR3 DNA sequence: TGCAGCGCTGGGGCGGATAGCAATCAGCCCCAGCATTTT.

V is TRBV4-2 and J is TRBJ2-6, with D perhaps matching TRBD2 (5 bases). Trimming removed 1 base from V and 3 bases from J, with 7 bases in between. Per the germline V gene, CDR1 is LGHNA and CDR2 is YNFKEQ. The length of the CDR3 is 15 residues. In nucleotides, the CDR3 is TGTGCCAGCAGCCAAGCCCGGGGTGGGGCCAACGTCCTGACTTTC. Translating it yields CASSQARGGANVLTF.

The gene calls are TRBV19 and TRBJ1-2; D is undetermined. This CDR3 spans 15 amino acids. Germline V gives CDR1 LNHDA, CDR2 SQIVND (reference sequence). Trimming cost V 3 bases and J 4 bases, with 15 bases left between them. CDR3 sequence (DNA): TGTGCCAGTAGTATTGACGGACTGAACCCCTATGGCTACACCTTC. Its translation: CASSIDGLNPYGYTF.

The J gene is TRBJ1-3, the V gene TRBV6-1, with D possibly being TRBD1 (5 bases). The germline V gene has CDR1 MNHNS and CDR2 SASEGT. V lost 4 bases and J 0 bases, leaving 10 bases between the germline ends. The CDR3 runs 15 residues. The CDR3 is CASSARESSGNTIYF. DNA for the CDR3: TGTGCCAGCAGTGCCAGGGAATCCTCTGGAAACACCATATATTTT.

The J gene is TRBJ1-1, the V gene TRBV29-1, with 8 bases matching TRBD1. Germline V lookup: CDR1 SQVTM, CDR2 ANQGSEA. This CDR3 has 12 amino acids. Trimming at V came to 7 bases and at J to 7 bases, leaving 8 bases not matched to a gene. CDR3 DNA: TGCAGCGGGGGGCAGGGGGCGGTTGAAGCTTTCTTT. This codes for CSGGQGAVEAFF.

The chain couples TRBV27 to TRBJ1-4; D gene ambiguous. CDR1 and CDR2 (germline): MNHEY, SMNVEV (reference sequence). The V end lost 7 bases, the J end lost 10 bases, and 16 bases lay between the germline ends. The CDR3 is made up of 13 amino acids. CDR3 sequence reads: CASMGAGMGKLFF. Here the CDR3 DNA reads TGTGCCAGCATGGGAGCGGGAATGGGAAAACTGTTTTTT.

This chain uses TRBV30 with TRBJ2-3; D not certain. The V gene's germline CDR1 is GTSNPN and CDR2 SVGIG (reference sequence). V was shortened by 0 bases and J by 4 bases, with 5 bases between the two germline ends. This CDR3 spans 12 amino acids. CDR3 in amino acids: CAWSVYSDTQYF. The CDR3 DNA is TGTGCCTGGAGTGTCTACTCAGATACGCAGTATTTT.

The V gene is TRBV6-1, the J gene TRBJ2-3; TRBD2 aligns across 9 bases. The germline V gene encodes CDR1 MNHNS and CDR2 SASEGT. The CDR3 loop spans 16 amino acids. After removal of 1 base from V and 4 bases from J, the junction contained 6 bases not matched to a gene. DNA of the CDR3: TGTGCCAGCAGTGAAGTTAGTGCTAGCGGGGCAGATACGCAGTATTTT. Translation: CASSEVSASGADTQYF.

V gene TRBV5-5 combines with J gene TRBJ2-3, with D hard to call. The germline V and J ends were trimmed by 2 bases and 4 bases, with 5 bases remaining between them. CDR1 and CDR2 from the germline V gene are SGHKS and YYEKEE (reference sequence). The CDR3 runs to 12 residues. The DNA of the CDR3 is TGTGCCAGCAGCTTCGTATCAGATACGCAGTATTTT. It translates to CASSFVSDTQYF.

V and J are TRBV30 and TRBJ1-1, with 7 bases that match TRBD1. The V and J ends lost 1 base and 8 bases, in that order; junction bases with no gene match: 1. The germline V gene has CDR1 GTSNPN and CDR2 SVGIG (reference sequence). The CDR3 totals 11 residues. CDR3 protein: CAWSGQGEAFF. The CDR3 DNA is TGTGCCTGGAGTGGACAGGGCGAAGCTTTCTTT.